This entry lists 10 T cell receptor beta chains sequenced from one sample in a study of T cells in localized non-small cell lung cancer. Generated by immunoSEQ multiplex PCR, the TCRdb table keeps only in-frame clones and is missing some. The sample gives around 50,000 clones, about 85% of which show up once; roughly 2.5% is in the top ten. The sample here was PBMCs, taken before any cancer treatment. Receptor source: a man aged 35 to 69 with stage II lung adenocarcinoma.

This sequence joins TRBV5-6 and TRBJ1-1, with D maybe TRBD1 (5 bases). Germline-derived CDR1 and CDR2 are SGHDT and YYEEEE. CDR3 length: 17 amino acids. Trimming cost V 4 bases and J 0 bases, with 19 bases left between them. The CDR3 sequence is CASSPAGGDLVNTEAFF. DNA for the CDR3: TGTGCCAGCAGCCCCGCTGGGGGGGACCTAGTGAACACTGAAGCTTTCTTT.

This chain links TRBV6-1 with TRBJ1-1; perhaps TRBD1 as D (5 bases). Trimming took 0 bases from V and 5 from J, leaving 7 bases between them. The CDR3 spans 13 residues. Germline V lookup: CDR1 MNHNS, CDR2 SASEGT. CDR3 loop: CASSEAGDTEAFF. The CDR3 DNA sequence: TGTGCCAGCAGTGAAGCGGGGGATACTGAAGCTTTCTTT.

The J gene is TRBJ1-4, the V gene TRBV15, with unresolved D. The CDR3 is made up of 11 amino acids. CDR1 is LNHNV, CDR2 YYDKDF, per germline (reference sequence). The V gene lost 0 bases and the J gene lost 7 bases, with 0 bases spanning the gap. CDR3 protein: CATSRDEKLFF. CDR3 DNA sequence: TGTGCCACCAGCAGAGATGAAAAACTGTTTTTT.

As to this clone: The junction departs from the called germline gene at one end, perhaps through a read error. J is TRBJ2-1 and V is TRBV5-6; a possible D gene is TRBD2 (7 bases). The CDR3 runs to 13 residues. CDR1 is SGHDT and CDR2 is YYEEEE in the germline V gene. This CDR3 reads CASTLGRGDEQFF. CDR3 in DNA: TGTGCCAGCACCTTGGGGAGGGGGGATGAGCAGTTCTTC. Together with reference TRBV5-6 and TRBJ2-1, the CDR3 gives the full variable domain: DAGVTQSPTHLIKTRGQQVTLRCSPKSGHDTVSWYQQALGQGPQFIFQYYEEEERQRGNFPDRFSGHQFPNYSSELNVNALLLGDSALYLCASTLGRGDEQFFGPGTRLTVL.

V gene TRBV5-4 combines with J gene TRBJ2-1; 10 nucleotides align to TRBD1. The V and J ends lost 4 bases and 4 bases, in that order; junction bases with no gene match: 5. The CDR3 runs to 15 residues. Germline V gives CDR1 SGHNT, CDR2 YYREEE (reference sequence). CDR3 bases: TGTGCCAGCAGCGGGGGGGGACAGGGGTACAATGAGCAGTTCTTC. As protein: CASSGGGQGYNEQFF. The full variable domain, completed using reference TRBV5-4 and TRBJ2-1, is ETGVTQSPTHLIKTRGQQVTLRCSSQSGHNTVSWYQQALGQGPQFIFQYYREEENGRGNFPPRFSGLQFPNYSSELNVNALELDDSALYLCASSGGGQGYNEQFFGPGTRLTVL.

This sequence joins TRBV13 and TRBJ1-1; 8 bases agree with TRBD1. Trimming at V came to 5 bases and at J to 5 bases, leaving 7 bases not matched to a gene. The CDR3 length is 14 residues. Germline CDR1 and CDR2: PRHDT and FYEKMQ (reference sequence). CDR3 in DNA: TGTGCCAGCAGCCGAATTACAGGGGGGACTGAAGCTTTCTTT. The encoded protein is CASSRITGGTEAFF.

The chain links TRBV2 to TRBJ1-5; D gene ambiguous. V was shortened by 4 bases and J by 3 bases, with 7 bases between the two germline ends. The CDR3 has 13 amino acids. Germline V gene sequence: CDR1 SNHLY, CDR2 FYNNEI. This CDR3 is CASSGTSNQPQHF. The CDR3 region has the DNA TGTGCCAGCAGTGGAACCTCCAATCAGCCCCAGCATTTT.

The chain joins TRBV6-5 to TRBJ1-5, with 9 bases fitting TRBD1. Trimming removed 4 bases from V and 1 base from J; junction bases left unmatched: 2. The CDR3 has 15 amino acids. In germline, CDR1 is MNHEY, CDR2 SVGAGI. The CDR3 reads CASSSGQGSNQPQHF. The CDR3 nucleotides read TGTGCCAGCAGTTCGGGACAGGGAAGCAATCAGCCCCAGCATTTT.

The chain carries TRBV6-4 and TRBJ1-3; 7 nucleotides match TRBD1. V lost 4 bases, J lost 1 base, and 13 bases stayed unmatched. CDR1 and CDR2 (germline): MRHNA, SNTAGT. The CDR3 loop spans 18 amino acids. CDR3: CASSVGGQESRSGNTIYF. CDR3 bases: TGTGCCAGCAGTGTAGGAGGACAGGAATCCCGTTCTGGAAACACCATATATTTT.

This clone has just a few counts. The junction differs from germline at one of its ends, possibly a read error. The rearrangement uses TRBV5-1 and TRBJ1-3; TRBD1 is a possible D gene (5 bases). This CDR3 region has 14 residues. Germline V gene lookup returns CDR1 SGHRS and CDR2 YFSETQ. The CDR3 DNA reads TGCGCCAGCAGCCGGGACGGAGCTGGGAACACCATATATTTT. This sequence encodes CASSRDGAGNTIYF.